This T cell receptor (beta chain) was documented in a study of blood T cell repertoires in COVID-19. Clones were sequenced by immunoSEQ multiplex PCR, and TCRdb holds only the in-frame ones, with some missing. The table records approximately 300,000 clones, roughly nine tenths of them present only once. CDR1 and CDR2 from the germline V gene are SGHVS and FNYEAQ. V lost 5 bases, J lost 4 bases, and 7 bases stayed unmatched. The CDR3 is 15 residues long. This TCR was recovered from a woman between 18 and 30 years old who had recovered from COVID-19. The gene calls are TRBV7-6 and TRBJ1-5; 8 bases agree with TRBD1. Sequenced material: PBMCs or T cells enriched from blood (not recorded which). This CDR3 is CASSPGQGPNQPQHF. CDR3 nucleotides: TGTGCCAGCAGCCCAGGACAGGGACCGAATCAGCCCCAGCATTTT.